This T cell receptor (beta chain) is from a study of blood T cell repertoires in COVID-19. CDR1 and CDR2 from the germline V gene are SGHRS and YFSETQ. Trimming cost V 4 bases and J 5 bases; bases outside gene matches: 5. The length of the CDR3 is 13 residues. Clones were read by immunoSEQ multiplex PCR, and TCRdb kept only the in-frame ones, dropping some. This repertoire shows around 120,000 clones, 65% to 90% found once; its top ten account for about 11%. J is TRBJ1-1 and V is TRBV5-1; 7 nucleotides agree with TRBD1. The sample taken for sequencing was peripheral blood. This TCR was sampled from an elderly man with acute or convalescent COVID-19. CDR3 DNA: TGCGCCAGCAGCACCAAGGACAGGACTGAAGCTTTCTTT. Translating gives CASSTKDRTEAFF.